What follows describes a single T cell receptor (beta chain). Its target antigen remains unknown. Base qualities were left out, and no much larger clone turns up one base away. These data belong to a study of OX40 agonist ivuxolimab in advanced cancers. Describing the broader study: Ivuxolimab was an agonistic, fully human IgG2 monoclonal antibody directed against OX40 (CD134), a costimulatory receptor. Intravenous ivuxolimab was administered to patients every 2 weeks at six dose levels: 0.01, 0.1, 0.3, 1.5, 3 and 10 mg/kg. Of the roughly 52 patients in dose escalation, about 20 had hepatocellular carcinoma, some 15 had melanoma, 9 had renal cell carcinoma and 9 had head and neck cancer. In the dose-escalation cohort, about four fifths of patients were male, and the mean age was 60 years with a range of roughly 20 to 80. Patients were allowed to have had prior anti-PD-1, anti-PD-L1 or anti-CTLA-4 therapy, and approximately 41% of the dose-escalation patients had previously received checkpoint inhibitors. Three dose-escalation patients achieved partial responses, one with hepatocellular carcinoma and two with cutaneous melanoma. Peripheral TCRbeta sequencing was intended to test whether TCR sequence diversity was altered and clonal T-cell expansion was caused by ivuxolimab. The paper reports the monotherapy dose-escalation portion (N of about 54 patients) of the phase I ivuxolimab trial. Study-wide findings and limitations: At doses from 0.1 to 3.0 mg/kg, clonal expansion was seen in both CD4+ and CD8+ blood T cells between baseline and week 6. Low levels of normalized T-cell clonal expansion were also seen in some patients who did not respond. In the 0.1-3.0 mg/kg groups, partial responders had among the lowest normalized peripheral clonal expansion, particularly in CD8+ T cells. Which antigens the clonally expanded peripheral T cells were specific for was not determined. After ivuxolimab, expanded clones were on average more numerous among CD8+ T cells than among CD4+ T cells.

The trial excluded patients who had a history of autoimmune disease or were on systemic immunosuppression. Peripheral blood for TCR sequencing was drawn from every dose cohort at baseline, at cycle 4 day 1 and at cycle 7 day 1. Samples came from an open-label, multicenter, first-in-human phase I dose-escalation trial of ivuxolimab. The trial enrolled adults with locally advanced or metastatic head and neck squamous cell, hepatocellular, melanoma or renal cell carcinoma. Before TCR sequencing, CD4+ and CD8+ T cells were separately sorted from peripheral blood. Taken from cysteine to phenylalanine, the CDR3 has 13 residues. Left in the record is the CDR3 DNA by itself, 39 bases read in frame from the first base. Looking up the germline V gene yields CDR1 SNHLY and CDR2 FYNNEI. Trimming takes 6 bases from V and 6 bases from J, and the germline ends sit 11 bases apart. For sequencing of the TCRbeta CDR3 region, genomic DNA was extracted from the sorted cells. The immunoSEQ Assay was used to sequence the TCRbeta CDR3 regions. This immuneACCESS table, as held by TCRdb, lists in-frame sequences with V and J called but not all clones. Of the missing ones, under half trace to an unresolved V gene in checked studies; the others have no known cause. The sample contains approximately 64,000 clones, 75% to 90% of them found a single time. The ten biggest clones cover over 2.5% of the sample.

The sample consisted of CD4+ or CD8+ T cells sorted from blood, taken in a trial of the OX40 agonist ivuxolimab. The receptor chain draws on TRBV2 and TRBJ2-2; the D gene could be either TRBD1 or TRBD2, each agreeing at 5 bases. The receptor's source is an adult with an advanced solid tumor such as melanoma, head and neck, liver or kidney cancer. The CDR3: CASRAGSAGELFF. In nucleotides, the sequence is TGTGCCAGCAGGGCAGGGAGTGCCGGGGAGCTGTTTTTT.